These 9 T cell receptor beta chains share one sample of origin, sequenced in a study of shared clonotypes between healthy human individuals. Produced via immunoSEQ multiplex PCR; TCRdb's table is partial and in-frame only. The top ten clones hold about a tenth of a sample with 330,000 or so clones, around two thirds of them seen once. Specimen: memory CD4+ T cells sorted from blood. Subset defined: CD45RA-negative fraction. These TCRs come from a man under 40 in good health.

This clone was observed a handful of times. V usage is TRBV19 and J usage is TRBJ2-3; 14 nucleotides match TRBD2. From germline, CDR1 is LNHDA and CDR2 SQIVND (reference sequence). The CDR3 consists of 16 residues. The V and J ends lost 3 bases and 5 bases, in that order; junction bases with no gene match: 4. CDR3 bases: TGTGCCAGTAGTATTAGACTAGCGGGAGGGAAAGATACGCAGTATTTT. It yields the protein CASSIRLAGGKDTQYF.

CDR3 loop: CASIVGLSEQFF. CDR3 nucleotide sequence: TGTGCCAGTATCGTAGGACTAAGTGAGCAGTTCTTC. The chain is built from TRBV19 and TRBJ2-1; maybe TRBD2 (6 bases). The germline gives CDR1 LNHDA, CDR2 SQIVND (reference sequence). Trimming removed 7 bases from V and 9 bases from J, with 13 bases in between. The CDR3 runs to 12 residues.

This chain links TRBV10-1 with TRBJ2-2; possibly TRBD1 for D (5 bases). CDR1 WNHNN and CDR2 SYGVQD come from the germline V gene (reference sequence). Deletions cut 0 bases from V and 6 bases from J, with 14 bases between. The length of the CDR3 is 16 residues. The CDR3 nucleotides read TGCGCCAGCAGTGAGTCTGGGGCCCCCGGGTCCGGGGAGCTGTTTTTT. Translation: CASSESGAPGSGELFF.

V and J are TRBV29-1 and TRBJ2-2; D remains unclear. Trimming took 6 bases from V and 7 from J, leaving 12 bases between them. Looked up from germline, CDR1 is SQVTM and CDR2 is ANQGSEA. This CDR3 spans 12 amino acids. The CDR3 region is CSVDASRGELFF. CDR3 bases: TGCAGCGTAGACGCAAGCCGCGGGGAGCTGTTTTTT.

The rearrangement links TRBV5-4 to TRBJ2-6; no definite D call. The V and J ends lost 4 bases and 0 bases respectively, with 8 bases between them. The CDR3 is made up of 15 amino acids. Germline lookup yields CDR1 SGHNT and CDR2 YYREEE (reference sequence). CDR3 sequence reads: CASSAASSGANVLTF. CDR3 bases: TGTGCCAGCAGCGCAGCTAGCTCTGGGGCCAACGTCCTGACTTTC. Supplemented by reference TRBV5-4 and TRBJ2-6, the full variable domain reads ETGVTQSPTHLIKTRGQQVTLRCSSQSGHNTVSWYQQALGQGPQFIFQYYREEENGRGNFPPRFSGLQFPNYSSELNVNALELDDSALYLCASSAASSGANVLTFGAGSRLTVL.

This chain links TRBV19 with TRBJ2-3; D gene unclear. The CDR3 loop spans 13 amino acids. The V gene's germline CDR1 is LNHDA and CDR2 SQIVND (reference sequence). V lost 8 bases and J 3 bases, leaving 12 bases between the germline ends. Here the CDR3 reads CASGNSGTDTQYF. DNA of the CDR3: TGTGCCAGTGGTAACTCAGGAACAGATACGCAGTATTTT.

V and J are TRBV10-2 and TRBJ1-4; a possible D gene is TRBD1 (6 bases). From germline, CDR1 is WSHSY and CDR2 SAAADI. The V end lost 5 bases, the J end lost 8 bases, and 15 bases lay between the germline ends. The CDR3 totals 14 residues. The CDR3 nucleotides read TGCGCCAGCAGTATCGGGGGGCCAAGGGAAAAACTGTTTTTT. Translated: CASSIGGPREKLFF.

CDR3 region: CASRSKTQYF. DNA of the CDR3: TGTGCCAGCAGATCAAAGACCCAGTACTTC. The V call is TRBV2, the J call TRBJ2-5; D is unresolved. Germline V gene sequence: CDR1 SNHLY, CDR2 FYNNEI. The CDR3 is 10 residues long. V lost 6 bases and J lost 6, with 5 bases in between.

The genes are TRBV9 and TRBJ1-3, with D hard to call. V lost 0 bases, J lost 0 bases, and 13 bases lay in between. This CDR3 is built from 17 residues. Germline V CDR1 and CDR2: SGDLS, YYNGEE. The CDR3 DNA follows: TGTGCCAGCAGCGTAGAAATGATACGGAACTCTGGAAACACCATATATTTT. This translates into CASSVEMIRNSGNTIYF.